The clone carrying this TCR beta chain occurred a few times. Its target is unknown. Two oligonucleotides, mixed equimolar, formed the beta constant-region primer covering TRBC1 and TRBC2. Four rounds of PCR amplified the ligated cDNA using nested alpha and beta constant-region primers plus SP2. A 12-nucleotide UMI and the SP2 primer were added to the cDNA 3' end by oligonucleotide ligation. TCRdb processed the UMI-ligation and nested PCR reads anew with MiXCR; each CDR3 protein has one entry. The table shows under 150,000 distinct CDR3 sequences, with approximately 20% occurring only once. This sample was included in a study of naive and memory T cell subsets. Study-level results: Possibly reflecting memory cells re-expressing CD45RA, a few larger clonotypes occurred in naive repertoires, especially CD8. Findings for naive and memory subsets could not be checked against ground truth.

Cells stained for CD3, CD4, CD8, CD45RA, CD27 and viability were sorted into four CD45RA/CD27 subsets. Per the germline V gene, CDR1 is LGHNT and CDR2 is FRNRAP. Unmatched junction bases numbered 10, after V lost 5 bases and J lost 9 bases. The CDR3 totals 14 residues. The chain has TRBV12-5 and TRBJ2-1; 7 nucleotides match TRBD2. The TCR originated in a human donor in good health. The sequencing input was naive CD8+ T cells from blood. The CDR3 sequence is CASGQLGLAAEQFF. The DNA of the CDR3 is TGTGCTAGTGGTCAACTTGGGCTAGCGGCTGAGCAGTTCTTC.